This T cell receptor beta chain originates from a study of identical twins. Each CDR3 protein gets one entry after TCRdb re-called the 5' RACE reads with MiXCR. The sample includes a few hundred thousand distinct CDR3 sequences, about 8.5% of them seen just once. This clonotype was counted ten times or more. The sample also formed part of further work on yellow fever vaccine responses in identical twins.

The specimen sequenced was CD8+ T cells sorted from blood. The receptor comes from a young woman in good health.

CDR3: CSGTSGSYNEQFF. In DNA, the CDR3 is TGCAGTGGAACTAGCGGGAGCTACAATGAGCAGTTCTTC. The chain joins TRBV20-1 to TRBJ2-1, with 11 bases that match TRBD2. The length of the CDR3 is 13 residues. Looked up from germline, CDR1 is DFQATT and CDR2 is SNEGSKA (reference sequence). Trimming took 7 bases from V and 3 from J; bases not matched to a gene: 2.